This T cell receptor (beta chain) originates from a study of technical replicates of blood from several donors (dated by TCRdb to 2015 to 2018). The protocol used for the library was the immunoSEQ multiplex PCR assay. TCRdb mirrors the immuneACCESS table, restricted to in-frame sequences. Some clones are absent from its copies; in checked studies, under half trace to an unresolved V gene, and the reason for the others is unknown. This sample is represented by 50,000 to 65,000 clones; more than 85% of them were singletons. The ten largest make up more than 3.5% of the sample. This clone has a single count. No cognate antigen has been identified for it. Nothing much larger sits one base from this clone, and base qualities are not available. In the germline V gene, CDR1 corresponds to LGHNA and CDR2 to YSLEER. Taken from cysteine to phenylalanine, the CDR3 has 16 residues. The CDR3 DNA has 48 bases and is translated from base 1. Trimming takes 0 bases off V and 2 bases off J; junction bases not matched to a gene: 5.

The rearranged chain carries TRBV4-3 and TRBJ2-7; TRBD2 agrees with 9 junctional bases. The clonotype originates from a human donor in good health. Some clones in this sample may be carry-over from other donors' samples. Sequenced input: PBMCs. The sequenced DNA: TGCGCCAGCAGCCAAGAGAGGCGGGAGGGAACCTACGAGCAGTACTTC. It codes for CASSQERREGTYEQYF.